One sample yielded the 24 T cell receptor beta chains listed below, sequenced in a study of PD-1 and CTLA-4 blockade in melanoma (dated by TCRdb to the early 2020s). Library preparation used the immunoSEQ multiplex PCR assay. TCRdb re-hosts the immuneACCESS table, in-frame sequences only. Its copies lack some clones; in the studies checked, an unresolved V gene accounts for under half of them, and the cause for the rest is not known. In all, the sample holds 8,500 to 13,000 clones, and roughly four fifths of those were seen once. Of the sample, 25% to 35% is held by the ten largest clones. This specimen consisted of CD8+ T cells from peripheral blood, obtained from a patient given anti-PD-1 treatment. The source of these receptors is a human donor with melanoma.

The rearrangement joins TRBV7-6 to TRBJ2-1, with 7 bases that match TRBD1. Per germline, CDR1 SGHVS and CDR2 FNYEAQ. The CDR3 is 17 amino acids. The V gene end was trimmed by 2 bases and the J gene end by 3 bases; junction bases not matched to a gene: 10. DNA of the CDR3: TGTGCCAGCAGCTTAACACAGGGGCTACATAGCTACAATGAGCAGTTCTTC. Translation gives CASSLTQGLHSYNEQFF.

V is TRBV18 and J is TRBJ2-5; 7 bases agree with TRBD1. Trimming cost V 3 bases and J 3 bases; bases outside gene matches: 4. Germline CDR1 KGHSH, CDR2 LQKENI. The CDR3 sequence is 14 residues long. CDR3 region: CASSPRDREETQYF. CDR3 DNA: TGTGCCAGCTCACCTCGGGACAGAGAAGAGACCCAGTACTTC.

This rearrangement joins TRBV12-3 or TRBV12-4 to TRBJ1-2, with D hard to call. CDR3 length: 12 amino acids. The V gene lost 1 base and the J gene lost 8 bases, with 8 bases spanning the gap. DNA for the CDR3: TGTGCCAGCAGTTTAGGGCCGGGAGGCTACACCTTC. This codes for CASSLGPGGYTF.

For this clone: One junction end does not reproduce the germline sequence, and a read error may be involved. The chain joins TRBV30 to TRBJ2-2, with D tentatively TRBD1 (6 bases). The V gene's germline CDR1 is GTSNPN and CDR2 SVGIG (reference sequence). CDR3 size: 12 residues. The CDR3 reads CAWGLGTGELFF. For the CDR3, the DNA is TGCGCTTGGGGGCTTGGGACCGGGGAGCTGTTTTTT.

The chain has TRBV30 and TRBJ2-1; D not resolved. This CDR3 is built from 11 residues. Looked up from germline, CDR1 is GTSNPN and CDR2 is SVGIG (reference sequence). The germline V and J ends were trimmed by 3 bases and 9 bases, with 9 bases remaining between them. Written as DNA, the CDR3 is TGTGCCTGGAGGCCGGCGAGTGAGCAGTTCTTC. Translation gives CAWRPASEQFF. The full variable domain, with the rest looked up from reference TRBV30 and TRBJ2-1, is SQTIHQWPATLVQPVGSPLSLECTVEGTSNPNLYWYRQAAGRGLQLLFYSVGIGQISSEVPQNLSASRPQDRQFILSSKKLLLSDSGFYLCAWRPASEQFFGPGTRLTVL.

The V call is TRBV6-5, the J call TRBJ1-2; 9 bases map to TRBD1. V dropped 3 bases and J dropped 7; count of bases not matched to a gene: 12. Germline V gives CDR1 MNHEY, CDR2 SVGAGI. The length of the CDR3 is 16 residues. The DNA of the CDR3 is TGTGCCAGCAGTTATGTACCCCGACAGGGGGAGGCTGGCTACACCTTC. Protein sequence: CASSYVPRQGEAGYTF.

The V call is TRBV29-1, the J call TRBJ2-7; TRBD2 aligns across 9 bases. This CDR3 is built from 17 residues. Germline lookup yields CDR1 SQVTM and CDR2 ANQGSEA. Unmatched junction bases numbered 11, after V lost 1 base and J lost 1 base. CDR3 region: CSVEGNMAGGPSYEQYF. The CDR3, as DNA: TGCAGCGTTGAAGGGAATATGGCGGGAGGGCCGTCCTACGAGCAGTACTTC.

The chain employs TRBV4-1 and TRBJ2-1; D not resolved. The CDR3 covers 14 residues. Germline loops: CDR1 MGHRA, CDR2 YSYEKL. The V and J ends lost 2 bases and 7 bases respectively, with 12 bases between them. Written as DNA, the CDR3 is TGCGCCAGCAGCCAAAACGCTCCGGGTAATGAGCAGTTCTTC. Its translation: CASSQNAPGNEQFF.

The chain joins TRBV6-5 to TRBJ2-7, with 8 positions matching TRBD2. Germline V lookup: CDR1 MNHEY, CDR2 SVGAGI. The CDR3 runs 14 residues. Trimming took 2 bases from V and 5 from J; bases not matched to a gene: 5. The CDR3 DNA reads as TGTGCCAGCAGTTACGGGACTAGGAAAGACGAGCAGTACTTC. This codes for CASSYGTRKDEQYF.

The gene calls are TRBV25-1 and TRBJ2-7; unclear D gene. V shed 1 base and J shed 3 bases, with 4 bases lying between them. Germline-derived CDR1 and CDR2 are MGHDK and SYGVNS. This CDR3 comprises 12 residues. CDR3 residues: CASSESIYEQYF. Written as DNA, the CDR3 is TGTGCCAGCAGTGAATCGATCTACGAGCAGTACTTC.

Only a few counts were recorded for this clone. V gene TRBV4-1 combines with J gene TRBJ2-7; D possibly corresponds to TRBD2 (6 bases). CDR1 is MGHRA and CDR2 is YSYEKL in the germline V gene. Trimming left V 3 bases short and J 4 bases short, with 13 bases between. The CDR3 spans 14 residues. DNA for the CDR3: TGCGCCAGCAGCCAGGCCGAGGAGGGTTACGAGCAGTACTTC. It codes for CASSQAEEGYEQYF.

The rearrangement uses TRBV6-1 and TRBJ2-2, with TRBD1 matching over 7 bases. Germline V gene lookup returns CDR1 MNHNS and CDR2 SASEGT. CDR3 length equals 14 residues. V lost 2 bases, J lost 9 bases, and 6 bases stayed unmatched. This CDR3 reads CASSEWDRTWELFF. CDR3 nucleotides: TGTGCCAGCAGTGAATGGGACAGAACCTGGGAGCTGTTTTTT.

V usage is TRBV5-5 and J usage is TRBJ2-6; the D gene is possibly TRBD1 (6 bases). Trimming removed 0 bases from V and 0 bases from J, with 10 bases in between. Germline V gene sequence: CDR1 SGHKS, CDR2 YYEKEE (reference sequence). This CDR3 comprises 17 residues. The CDR3 loop reads CASSLGQASSGANVLTF. The DNA for the CDR3 is TGTGCCAGCAGCTTGGGACAGGCGAGCTCTGGGGCCAACGTCCTGACTTTC.

This clone was seen just once. The chain couples TRBV7-2 to TRBJ1-5; D possibly corresponds to TRBD1 (6 bases). The CDR3 is made up of 16 amino acids. V was cut by 1 base and J by 6 bases, with 16 bases left in between. Germline V gene sequence: CDR1 SGHTA, CDR2 FQGNSA. The DNA of the CDR3 is TGTGCCAGCAGCTTAGAATCGTCAGGGGTCGGTCAGCCCCAGCATTTT. Translation gives CASSLESSGVGQPQHF.

This chain uses TRBV13 with TRBJ1-3; D possibly corresponds to TRBD1 (5 bases). Germline-derived CDR1 and CDR2 are PRHDT and FYEKMQ (reference sequence). This CDR3 region has 15 residues. V was cut by 5 bases and J by 0 bases, with 11 bases left in between. The CDR3 reads CASSPAQGSGNTIYF. CDR3 DNA sequence: TGTGCCAGCAGCCCCGCCCAGGGCTCTGGAAACACCATATATTTT.

There are a few counts of this clone. This rearrangement joins TRBV4-3 to TRBJ1-6, with 8 bases lining up with TRBD1. The germline V gene has CDR1 LGHNA and CDR2 YSLEER. Losses at the gene ends were 0 bases for V and 13 bases for J; bases not matched to a gene: 11. This CDR3 contains 16 residues. CDR3 DNA: TGCGCCAGCAGCCAAGATTTCGACAGGGGCCCGGTCCCCCTCCACTTT. Its protein is CASSQDFDRGPVPLHF.

The chain has TRBV28 and TRBJ2-1, with D possibly called TRBD1 or TRBD2 (5 bases each). The CDR3 is 15 amino acids. Germline values: CDR1 MDHEN, CDR2 SYDVKM. Trimming pared 5 bases from V and 4 bases from J, leaving 15 bases between. The CDR3 nucleotides are TGTGCCAGCAGTATCTCCGGGACCACTTACAATGAGCAGTTCTTC. As protein: CASSISGTTYNEQFF. The full variable domain, completed using reference TRBV28 and TRBJ2-1, is DVKVTQSSRYLVKRTGEKVFLECVQDMDHENMFWYRQDPGLGLRLIYFSYDVKMKEKGDIPEGYSVSREKKERFSLILESASTNQTSMYLCASSISGTTYNEQFFGPGTRLTVL.

This sequence joins TRBV13 and TRBJ1-1; the D is unclear. The CDR3 contains 13 residues. V lost 1 base to trimming and J lost 5 bases, with 8 bases between them. The germline gives CDR1 PRHDT, CDR2 FYEKMQ (reference sequence). Here the CDR3 DNA reads TGTGCCAGCAGCTTAGAGTACGGAACTGAAGCTTTCTTT. It translates to CASSLEYGTEAFF.

The chain carries TRBV7-9 and TRBJ2-7, with 9 nucleotides matching TRBD1. J was trimmed by 7 bases and V by 5 bases; bases with no gene match: 9. CDR1 SEHNR and CDR2 FQNEAQ come from the germline V gene (reference sequence). CDR3 size: 14 residues. The CDR3 loop is CASSVTGGRVEQYF. CDR3 in DNA: TGTGCCAGCAGCGTGACAGGGGGAAGAGTAGAGCAGTACTTC.

The V gene is TRBV5-1, the J gene TRBJ2-7; TRBD1 aligns across 8 bases. V shed 0 bases and J 3 bases; nucleotides not matched to a gene: 2. The CDR3 contains 14 residues. In germline, CDR1 is SGHRS, CDR2 YFSETQ. CDR3 nucleotide sequence: TGCGCCAGCAGCTTGGGACAGGGGTACTACGAGCAGTACTTC. As protein: CASSLGQGYYEQYF.

The chain has TRBV2 and TRBJ2-7; D is possibly TRBD2 (5 bases). This CDR3 comprises 12 residues. Looked up from germline, CDR1 is SNHLY and CDR2 is FYNNEI. Between the trimmed V and J ends, which lost 3 bases and 4 bases, there was a span of 7 bases. CDR3 nucleotides: TGTGCCAGCAGTGACCGGACTTACGAGCAGTACTTC. As protein: CASSDRTYEQYF.

V gene TRBV2 combines with J gene TRBJ2-7; D is undetermined. Germline V gene lookup returns CDR1 SNHLY and CDR2 FYNNEI. Trimming stripped 2 bases from V and 0 bases from J, with 8 bases between. The length of the CDR3 is 14 residues. CDR3 amino acids: CASSEKGPSYEQYF. CDR3 DNA sequence: TGTGCCAGCAGTGAAAAAGGACCCTCCTACGAGCAGTACTTC.

The CDR3 region has the DNA TGTGCCAGCAGCTTTGCAACTAATGAAAAACTGTTTTTT. It is translated as CASSFATNEKLFF. The J gene is TRBJ1-4, the V gene TRBV5-6; D gene ambiguous. Trimming shortened V by 2 bases and J by 0 bases, and 2 bases separated the two germline ends. CDR1 and CDR2 from the germline V gene are SGHDT and YYEEEE. This CDR3 region has 13 residues.

This clone was seen a handful of times. Sequence at one end of the junction differs from germline and may be a read error. The chain links TRBV27 to TRBJ1-5; D might be TRBD1 (5 bases). CDR1 is MNHEY and CDR2 is SMNVEV in the germline V gene (reference sequence). CDR3 length: 13 amino acids. CDR3 protein: CASSLSREGPMYF. The CDR3 DNA follows: TGTGCCAGCAGTTTATCGAGGGAGGGACCGATGTATTTT.